The 5 T cell receptor beta chains below come from one sample, sequenced in a study of human T cells and chemical hapten exposure. Time point indicated: healthy volunteer bleed at 6 weeks. It was from unfractionated whole blood that total RNA was extracted. From the RACE reads, TCRdb called clonotypes with MiXCR, one entry per CDR3 protein. The sample holds 70,000 to 85,000 distinct CDR3 sequences; over 6.5% are singletons and the top ten take approximately 1.4%. The specimen sequenced was whole blood. The receptor source for this set is a male donor in good health. Some clones in this sample may be carry-over from other donors' samples.

This clonotype was counted at least ten times. The chain has TRBV5-1 and TRBJ2-3; TRBD2 agrees at 9 bases. Germline lookup yields CDR1 SGHRS and CDR2 YFSETQ. The trim removed 4 bases at V and 2 bases at J, leaving 11 bases unmatched. This CDR3 region has 17 residues. The CDR3: CASSVGISGGDTDTQYF. The CDR3 nucleotides read TGCGCCAGCAGCGTTGGGATTAGCGGGGGTGACACAGATACGCAGTATTTT.

The V and J genes are TRBV7-3 and TRBJ2-2; no definite D call. V dropped 2 bases and J dropped 1 base, with 5 bases sitting between them. The CDR3 spans 14 residues. CDR1 and CDR2 from the germline V gene are SGHTA and FQGTGA. The CDR3 region has the DNA TGTGCCAGCAGCTTAGAACAGAACACCGGGGAGCTGTTTTTT. Translated, it gives CASSLEQNTGELFF. The full variable domain, rest sourced from reference TRBV7-3 and TRBJ2-2, is GAGVSQTPSNKVTEKGKYVELRCDPISGHTALYWYRQSLGQGPEFLIYFQGTGAADDSGLPNDRFFAVRPEGSVSTLKIQRTERGDSAVYLCASSLEQNTGELFFGEGSRLTVL.

This clonotype has just a few counts. The rearrangement joins TRBV6-2 or TRBV6-3 to TRBJ1-5; possibly TRBD1 for D (5 bases). The germline V and J ends were trimmed by 4 bases and 7 bases, with 20 bases remaining between them. CDR1 MNHEY and CDR2 SVGEGT come from the germline V gene. The CDR3 sequence is 16 residues long. CDR3 loop: CASSFLLGREGQPQHF. The CDR3 coding sequence is TGTGCCAGCAGTTTCTTACTGGGCAGGGAAGGCCAGCCCCAGCATTTT.

This clonotype was observed at least ten times. This sequence joins TRBV12-3 or TRBV12-4 and TRBJ2-1, with 9 bases aligning to TRBD2. With V trimmed by 6 bases and J by 5 bases, 5 bases remained unmatched. The CDR3 is made up of 14 amino acids. In DNA form, the CDR3 reads TGTGCCAGCAGGGAGCGGGGGGCCCACAATGAGCAGTTCTTC. Its protein product is CASRERGAHNEQFF.

This clonotype was seen at least ten times. V usage is TRBV4-3 and J usage is TRBJ2-1; 7 nucleotides line up with TRBD1. The germline V gene has CDR1 LGHNA and CDR2 YSLEER. The CDR3 length is 14 residues. J lost 7 bases, V lost 4 bases, and 7 bases had no gene match. CDR3 residues: CASSRYRGANEQFF. CDR3 nucleotides: TGCGCCAGCAGCCGATACAGGGGAGCGAATGAGCAGTTCTTC.